The source of this T cell receptor (beta chain) is a study of cytomegalovirus exposure and HLA in healthy donors. The study drew the donors from its approximately 110-subject validation cohort, separate from the roughly 700-subject first cohort. This clone was picked up one time. Using immunoSEQ multiplex PCR, the repertoire was profiled, and TCRdb retains in-frame clones only, with some absent. The profile shows approximately 270,000 clones, 90% of them singletons. The CDR3 runs 16 residues. Germline values: CDR1 SGHVS, CDR2 FQNEAQ. V was pared by 2 bases and J by 6 bases, with 7 bases of the junction left unmatched.

Sequencing input: PBMCs. The TCR was taken from a woman aged 18-29 years in good health and CMV-seronegative. The chain recombines TRBV7-8 with TRBJ1-5; 10 bases agree with TRBD1. CDR3 bases: TGTGCCAGCAGCTTATGGTCCGGACAGGGGGTTCAGCCCCAGCATTTT. It yields the protein CASSLWSGQGVQPQHF.